The 13 T cell receptor beta chains below come from one sample, sequenced in a study of brain metastases from non-small cell lung cancer. The method was immunoSEQ multiplex PCR; TCRdb's version includes in-frame clones alone and lacks a portion of them. This sample has about 2,200 clones; about nine tenths occur once, and the top ten carry more than 8%. The source material was tumor-adjacent normal tissue. These receptors were collected from a donor over 35 with non-small cell lung cancer.

The chain combines TRBV10-3 with TRBJ2-2; 15 bases are a match to TRBD2. Losses at the gene ends were 3 bases for V and 6 bases for J; bases not matched to a gene: 8. The CDR3 has 18 amino acids. Germline V CDR1 and CDR2: ENHRY, SYGVKD. The CDR3 sequence is CAISDPGLAGGRAGELFF. The CDR3 coding sequence is TGTGCCATCAGTGACCCGGGACTAGCGGGGGGAAGGGCCGGGGAGCTGTTTTTT.

The CDR3 here is CASRGGGQAKNIQYF. For the CDR3, the DNA is TGTGCCAGCAGGGGGGGAGGACAGGCCAAAAACATTCAGTACTTC. The chain links TRBV2 to TRBJ2-4, with D possibly called TRBD1 or TRBD2 (6 bases each). The CDR3 runs to 15 residues. Trimming cost V 6 bases and J 1 base, with 13 bases left between them. Germline V gives CDR1 SNHLY, CDR2 FYNNEI.

The chain employs TRBV7-3 and TRBJ2-5, with no clear D. This CDR3 spans 13 amino acids. CDR1 SGHTA and CDR2 FQGTGA come from the germline V gene. V lost 5 bases to trimming and J lost 1 base, with 8 bases between them. The CDR3 coding sequence is TGTGCCAGCAGCAAGGGCTCCCAAGAGACCCAGTACTTC. Its protein product is CASSKGSQETQYF.

The chain recombines TRBV5-1 with TRBJ2-3, with D possibly matching TRBD1 (7 bases). V lost 1 base and J 6 bases, leaving 12 bases between the germline ends. Germline CDR1 SGHRS, CDR2 YFSETQ. CDR3 size: 14 residues. The CDR3 loop reads CASSLQGGWDTQYF. The CDR3 DNA sequence: TGCGCCAGCAGCTTGCAGGGGGGCTGGGATACGCAGTATTTT.

The V call is TRBV9, the J call TRBJ2-5; D uncertain. Trimming took off 3 bases at V and 5 bases at J, with 11 bases between the two ends. This CDR3 has 13 residues. In germline, CDR1 is SGDLS, CDR2 YYNGEE. The CDR3 reads CASSASPSETQYF. Written as DNA, the CDR3 is TGTGCCAGCAGCGCCTCGCCCTCGGAGACCCAGTACTTC.

The chain uses TRBV5-6 and TRBJ2-5; 10 bases fit TRBD1. J lost 4 bases, V lost 3 bases, and 3 bases had no gene match. CDR3 length equals 14 residues. Germline CDR1 and CDR2: SGHDT and YYEEEE. CDR3 nucleotide sequence: TGTGCCAGCAGCTGGGGACAGGGGACAGAGACCCAGTACTTC. This sequence encodes CASSWGQGTETQYF.

This chain links TRBV6-2 or TRBV6-3 with TRBJ1-1, with 7 bases that match TRBD1. V shed 4 bases, J shed 4 bases, and the junction held 6 bases outside the gene matches. The CDR3 is made up of 14 amino acids. CDR1 MNHEY and CDR2 SVGEGT come from the germline V gene. The CDR3 nucleotides read TGTGCCAGCAGTTCCACAGGGGCATTCACTGAAGCTTTCTTT. Translating gives CASSSTGAFTEAFF.

The count of this clone is one. The gene calls are TRBV5-1 and TRBJ2-2; 8 bases map to TRBD1. In germline, CDR1 is SGHRS, CDR2 YFSETQ. J lost 3 bases, V lost 8 bases, and 9 bases had no gene match. The CDR3 runs to 15 residues. The CDR3 coding sequence is TGCGCCAGTGCGGCGGACAGGGTCGACACCGGGGAGCTGTTTTTT. Translated: CASAADRVDTGELFF.

V usage is TRBV2 and J usage is TRBJ1-5; weak D call: TRBD1 (6 bases). Germline CDR1 is SNHLY and CDR2 is FYNNEI. The CDR3 sequence is 16 residues long. V lost 4 bases and J lost 0, with 13 bases in between. This chain's CDR3 is CASSATGYPSNQPQHF. The CDR3 nucleotides are TGTGCCAGCAGTGCGACAGGATATCCTAGCAATCAGCCCCAGCATTTT.

This rearrangement joins TRBV24-1 to TRBJ2-1; no firm D call. Germline values: CDR1 KGHDR, CDR2 SFDVKD. V was pared by 7 bases and J by 6 bases, with 9 bases between. The CDR3 covers 12 residues. The CDR3 DNA reads TGTGCCACCAGGGGCCTGGGCAATGAGCAGTTCTTC. Translated, it gives CATRGLGNEQFF.

This chain joins TRBV2 and TRBJ1-2; 7 nucleotides agree with TRBD1. Per germline, CDR1 SNHLY and CDR2 FYNNEI. The CDR3 has 14 amino acids. V was clipped by 10 bases and J by 8 bases; unmatched bases: 16. The CDR3 DNA reads as TGTGCCACCTCTCCCCGACAGGGATCGGGCGGCTACACCTTC. Translating it yields CATSPRQGSGGYTF. The variable domain in full, completed from reference TRBV2 and TRBJ1-2, reads EPEVTQTPSHQVTQMGQEVILRCVPISNHLYFYWYRQILGQKVEFLVSFYNNEISEKSEIFDDQFSVERPDGSNFTLKIRSTKLEDSAMYFCATSPRQGSGGYTFGSGTRLTVV.

A remark on this clone: Other DNA sequences within the sample encode an identical CDR3. The chain carries TRBV6-6 and TRBJ1-1, with 7 bases fitting TRBD1. V shed 4 bases, J shed 0 bases, and the junction held 8 bases outside the gene matches. Germline V gene lookup returns CDR1 MNHNY and CDR2 SVGAGI (reference sequence). The CDR3 spans 16 residues. The CDR3 region is CASSSWDSPLNTEAFF. DNA for the CDR3: TGTGCCAGCAGTTCTTGGGACAGTCCCTTGAACACTGAAGCTTTCTTT.

The V and J genes are TRBV6-5 and TRBJ1-1; D remains ambiguous. CDR3 length equals 13 residues. Germline loops: CDR1 MNHEY, CDR2 SVGAGI. Between the trimmed V and J ends, which lost 5 bases and 0 bases, there was a span of 7 bases. The CDR3 region is CASSRAVNTEAFF. DNA for the CDR3: TGTGCCAGCAGTAGGGCAGTGAACACTGAAGCTTTCTTT.